These 2 T cell receptor beta chains originate from one sample sequenced in a study of radiation and T cells in renal cell carcinoma. Time point defined: blood 4 weeks post-SBRT, at nephrectomy. Treatment denoted: 15 Gy SBRT to primary tumor, nephrectomy 4 weeks later. Using immunoSEQ multiplex PCR, the repertoire was profiled, and TCRdb retains in-frame clones only, with some absent. This table holds around 30,000 clones, roughly 80% found once. This specimen consisted of blood, obtained from a patient whose treatment included radiotherapy and nephrectomy. These receptors all stem from a man in his 60s with renal cell carcinoma.

This sequence joins TRBV6-4 and TRBJ1-2; D is possibly TRBD1 (5 bases). V gave up 4 bases and J gave up 0 bases, with 6 bases separating them. Per the germline V gene, CDR1 is MRHNA and CDR2 is SNTAGT. The CDR3 covers 13 residues. The CDR3 nucleotides read TGTGCCAGCAGTGCAGGGTCTAACTATGGCTACACCTTC. The encoded protein is CASSAGSNYGYTF.

J is TRBJ2-3 and V is TRBV4-3; 7 bases align to TRBD2. Germline V gives CDR1 LGHNA, CDR2 YSLEER. This CDR3 has 18 residues. V was clipped by 0 bases and J by 1 base; unmatched bases: 10. CDR3 in amino acids: CASSQDTLGAGRTDTQYF. The CDR3 DNA reads TGCGCCAGCAGCCAAGATACCCTAGGAGCGGGGCGCACAGATACGCAGTATTTT.